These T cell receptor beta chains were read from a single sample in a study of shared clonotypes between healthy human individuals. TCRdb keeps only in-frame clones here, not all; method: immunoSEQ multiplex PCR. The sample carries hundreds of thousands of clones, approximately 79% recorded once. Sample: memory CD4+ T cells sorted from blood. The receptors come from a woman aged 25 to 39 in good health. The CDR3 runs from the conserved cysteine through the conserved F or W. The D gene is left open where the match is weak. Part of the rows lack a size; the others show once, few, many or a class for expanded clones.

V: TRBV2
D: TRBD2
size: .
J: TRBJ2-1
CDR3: CASSRTSFDEQFF
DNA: TGTGCCAGCAGTCGGACTAGTTTCGATGAGCAGTTCTTC

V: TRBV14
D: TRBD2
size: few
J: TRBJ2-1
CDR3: CASSQVGGSSYNEQFF
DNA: TGTGCCAGCAGCCAAGTAGGCGGGAGCTCCTACAATGAGCAGTTCTTC

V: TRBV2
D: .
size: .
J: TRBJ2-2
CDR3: CASRTKGTNTGELFF
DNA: TGTGCCAGCAGAACAAAGGGGACGAACACCGGGGAGCTGTTTTTT

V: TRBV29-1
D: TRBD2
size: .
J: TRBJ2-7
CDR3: CSVEFSSGSSEQYF
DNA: TGCAGCGTTGAATTTTCTAGCGGGAGCTCCGAGCAGTACTTC

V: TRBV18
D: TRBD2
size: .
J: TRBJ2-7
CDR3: CASSPPGLDYEQYF
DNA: TGTGCCAGCTCACCGCCGGGACTAGACTACGAGCAGTACTTC

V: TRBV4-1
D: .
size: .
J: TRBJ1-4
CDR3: CASSQDPGREKLFF
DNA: TGCGCCAGCAGCCAAGACCCAGGGCGTGAAAAACTGTTTTTT

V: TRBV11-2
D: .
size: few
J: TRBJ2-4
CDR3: CASTGTIAKNIQYF
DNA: TGTGCCAGCACCGGGACAATAGCCAAAAACATTCAGTACTTC

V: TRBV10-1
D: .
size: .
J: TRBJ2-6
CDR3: CASSGLGAGANVLTF
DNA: TGCGCCAGCAGTGGCCTGGGTGCTGGGGCCAACGTCCTGACTTTC

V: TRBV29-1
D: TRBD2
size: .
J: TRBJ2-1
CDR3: CSVETSASDEQFF
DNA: TGCAGCGTTGAAACTAGCGCGAGTGATGAGCAGTTCTTC

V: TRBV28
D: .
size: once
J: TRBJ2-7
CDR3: CASSLILYEQYF
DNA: TGTGCCAGCAGTTTGATCTTATACGAGCAGTACTTC

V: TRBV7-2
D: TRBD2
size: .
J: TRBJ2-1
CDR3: CASSLRTSGYNEQFF
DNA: TGTGCCAGCAGCTTAAGGACTAGCGGATACAATGAGCAGTTCTTC